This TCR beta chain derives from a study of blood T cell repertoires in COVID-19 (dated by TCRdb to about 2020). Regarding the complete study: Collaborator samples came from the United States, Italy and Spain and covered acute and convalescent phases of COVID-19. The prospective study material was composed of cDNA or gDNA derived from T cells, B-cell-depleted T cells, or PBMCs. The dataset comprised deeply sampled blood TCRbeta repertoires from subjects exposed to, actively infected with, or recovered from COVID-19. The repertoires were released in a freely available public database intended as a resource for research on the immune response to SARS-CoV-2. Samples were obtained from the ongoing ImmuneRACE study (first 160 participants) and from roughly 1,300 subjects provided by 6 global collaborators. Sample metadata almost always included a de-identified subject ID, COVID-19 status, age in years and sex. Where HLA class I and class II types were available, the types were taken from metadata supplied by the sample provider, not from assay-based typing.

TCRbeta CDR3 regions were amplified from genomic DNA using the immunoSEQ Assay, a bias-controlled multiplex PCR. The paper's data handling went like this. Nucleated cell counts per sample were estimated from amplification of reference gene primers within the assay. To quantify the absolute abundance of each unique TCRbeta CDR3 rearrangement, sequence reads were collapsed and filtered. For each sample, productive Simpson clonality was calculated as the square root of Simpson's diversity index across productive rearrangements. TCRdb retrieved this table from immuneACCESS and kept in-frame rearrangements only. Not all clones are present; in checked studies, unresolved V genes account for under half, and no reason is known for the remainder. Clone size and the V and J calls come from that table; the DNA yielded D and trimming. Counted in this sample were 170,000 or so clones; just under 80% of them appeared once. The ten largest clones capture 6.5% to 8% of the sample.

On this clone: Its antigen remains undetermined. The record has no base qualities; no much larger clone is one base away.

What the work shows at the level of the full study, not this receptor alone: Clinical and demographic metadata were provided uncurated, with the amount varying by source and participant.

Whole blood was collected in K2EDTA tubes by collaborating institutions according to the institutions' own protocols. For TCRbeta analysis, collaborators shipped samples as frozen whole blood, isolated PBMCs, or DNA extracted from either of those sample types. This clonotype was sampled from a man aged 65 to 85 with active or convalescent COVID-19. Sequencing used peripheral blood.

At the DNA level, the sequence is TGTGCCAGCAGCGTAGCGTCCCAGGGGTACCTTAACTATGGCTACACCTTC. It specifies CASSVASQGYLNYGYTF. The chain is encoded by TRBV9 joined to TRBJ1-2; the D gene is perhaps TRBD1, from 6 matching bases. CDR1 SGDLS and CDR2 YYNGEE are derived from the germline V gene. V lost 0 bases and J lost 1 base; the stretch between them is 16 bases long. Taken from cysteine to phenylalanine, the CDR3 has 17 residues. Only the CDR3 portion is preserved as DNA: 51 bases, with reading frame beginning at the first base.